What follows are 31 T cell receptor beta chains derived from one specimen sequenced in a study of monozygotic twins with inflammatory bowel disease. TCRdb reprocessed the 5' RACE reads and keeps a single row for each CDR3 protein, giving no DNA. The data show 150,000 to 200,000 distinct CDR3 sequences, and the top ten clones hold 7.4%. Sequences were obtained from blood. These receptors were obtained from a human donor with ulcerative colitis or Crohn's disease, or a healthy co-twin of an affected twin (not recorded which).

The gene calls are TRBV30 and TRBJ1-3. Germline CDR1 and CDR2: GTSNPN and SVGIG (reference sequence). The CDR3 covers 13 residues. This CDR3 reads CAQVGFSGNTIYF.

The chain combines TRBV3-1 with TRBJ1-2. The CDR3 runs to 14 residues. Germline-derived CDR1 and CDR2 are LGHDT and YNNKEL (reference sequence). The CDR3 here is CASSQDGRVSGYTF.

J is TRBJ2-2 and V is TRBV28; the TCRdb call, TRBD1, lacks DNA for checking. Germline lookup yields CDR1 MDHEN and CDR2 SYDVKM. The CDR3 loop spans 14 amino acids. The chain's CDR3 is CASSPTGKTGELFF.

V gene TRBV12-3 or TRBV12-4 combines with J gene TRBJ2-5; the TCRdb call, TRBD2, lacks DNA for checking. This CDR3 is 15 amino acids long. CDR3 sequence reads: CASSSVAGALETQYF.

The V call is TRBV20-1, the J call TRBJ2-3. The V gene's germline CDR1 is DFQATT and CDR2 SNEGSKA (reference sequence). The CDR3 has 13 amino acids. Here the CDR3 reads CSARDSGTDTQYF.

The V and J genes are TRBV27 and TRBJ1-6. Germline V gene lookup returns CDR1 MNHEY and CDR2 SMNVEV (reference sequence). The CDR3 length is 14 residues. The CDR3 region is CASSSWGYNSPLHF.

The chain has TRBV5-6 and TRBJ2-3. Germline V CDR1 and CDR2: SGHDT, YYEEEE. The CDR3 totals 11 residues. CDR3 loop: CASSWGDTQYF.

The chain combines TRBV9 with TRBJ2-7; TCRdb designates TRBD1, a call that cannot be tested without DNA. This CDR3 spans 16 amino acids. The germline V gene has CDR1 SGDLS and CDR2 YYNGEE. CDR3 protein: CASSAHRGTFSYEQYF. The variable domain in full, with the rest retrieved from reference TRBV9 and TRBJ2-7, is DSGVTQTPKHLITATGQRVTLRCSPRSGDLSVYWYQQSLDQGLQFLIQYYNGEERAKGNILERFSAQQFPDLHSELNLSSLELGDSALYFCASSAHRGTFSYEQYFGPGTRLTVT.

This CDR3 is CASSQASRGTDTQYF. The chain joins TRBV4-3 to TRBJ2-3; TCRdb returns TRBD2, unconfirmable since there is no DNA. The CDR3 totals 15 residues. CDR1 and CDR2 from the germline V gene are LGHNA and YSLEER.

V is TRBV5-6 and J is TRBJ2-3; lacking DNA, the TRBD1 call made by TCRdb goes unchecked. CDR3 length: 12 residues. CDR1 is SGHDT, CDR2 YYEEEE, per germline. The CDR3 reads CASSPPRGTQYF.

The chain links TRBV7-2 to TRBJ2-1; as DNA is missing, the TRBD1 call by TCRdb cannot be tested. The length of the CDR3 is 14 residues. Germline CDR1 and CDR2: SGHTA and FQGNSA. CDR3 sequence reads: CASSLAPGVDEQFF.

This chain uses TRBV7-2 with TRBJ2-7. This CDR3 has 13 amino acids. In germline, CDR1 is SGHTA, CDR2 FQGNSA. The CDR3: CASSLDVRYEQYF. The whole variable domain, filled in from reference TRBV7-2 and TRBJ2-7, reads GAGVSQSPSNKVTEKGKDVELRCDPISGHTALYWYRQSLGQGLEFLIYFQGNSAPDKSGLPSDRFSAERTGGSVSTLTIQRTQQEDSAVYLCASSLDVRYEQYFGPGTRLTVT.

This chain connects TRBV7-2 to TRBJ1-2; TCRdb's D call of TRBD1 is untestable without DNA. This CDR3 is built from 13 residues. Germline CDR1 is SGHTA and CDR2 is FQGNSA. CDR3 protein: CASSFAGTYGYTF.

V gene TRBV14 combines with J gene TRBJ1-1. CDR1 and CDR2 from the germline V gene are SGHDN and FVKESK. The CDR3 consists of 15 residues. This chain's CDR3 is CASSQGNLMNTEAFF.

The chain has TRBV7-2 and TRBJ2-1; TCRdb lists TRBD2, though no DNA is available to test this call. This CDR3 contains 17 residues. Germline V gene sequence: CDR1 SGHTA, CDR2 FQGNSA. The CDR3 sequence is CASSSLLGLAGYNEQFF.

The chain combines TRBV20-1 with TRBJ1-2; TCRdb proposes TRBD1, but this gene call is untestable without DNA. This CDR3 has 14 residues. The germline gives CDR1 DFQATT, CDR2 SNEGSKA (reference sequence). This CDR3 is CSARVYRGSYGYTF.

The rearrangement links TRBV10-2 to TRBJ2-7. The CDR3 loop spans 12 amino acids. The germline V gene encodes CDR1 WSHSY and CDR2 SAAADI. The CDR3 protein is CASSETDYEQYF.

The V call is TRBV5-1, the J call TRBJ2-1; TCRdb's D gene call, TRBD2, goes unchecked for lack of DNA. The length of the CDR3 is 15 residues. Germline V gives CDR1 SGHRS, CDR2 YFSETQ. The CDR3 spells CASTPGRLVDNEQFF.

This sequence joins TRBV2 and TRBJ2-5; the D call of TRBD1 rests on TCRdb alone, since no DNA is present to check it. Germline loops: CDR1 SNHLY, CDR2 FYNNEI. CDR3 length equals 15 residues. CDR3 protein: CASRGQYGEGETQYF. The full variable domain, its missing parts supplied by reference TRBV2 and TRBJ2-5, is EPEVTQTPSHQVTQMGQEVILRCVPISNHLYFYWYRQILGQKVEFLVSFYNNEISEKSEIFDDQFSVERPDGSNFTLKIRSTKLEDSAMYFCASRGQYGEGETQYFGPGTRLLVL.

The chain joins TRBV7-2 to TRBJ1-1; absent DNA, TCRdb's TRBD1 call cannot be checked. Germline CDR1 SGHTA, CDR2 FQGNSA. The CDR3 has 15 residues. CDR3 loop: CASSSWGSPNAEAFF.

CDR3 residues: CASSVEQATGELFF. V usage is TRBV9 and J usage is TRBJ2-2; TCRdb names TRBD1, which stays unverified in the absence of DNA. Germline values: CDR1 SGDLS, CDR2 YYNGEE. The CDR3 is 14 amino acids. Using reference TRBV9 and TRBJ2-2 for the parts outside the CDR3, the full variable domain is DSGVTQTPKHLITATGQRVTLRCSPRSGDLSVYWYQQSLDQGLQFLIQYYNGEERAKGNILERFSAQQFPDLHSELNLSSLELGDSALYFCASSVEQATGELFFGEGSRLTVL.

The rearrangement joins TRBV9 to TRBJ2-5; lacking DNA, the TRBD2 call made by TCRdb goes unchecked. This CDR3 comprises 15 residues. Germline CDR1 reads SGDLS; CDR2 reads YYNGEE. CDR3 loop: CASSVGAGNQETQYF.

The V call is TRBV9, the J call TRBJ2-2. The CDR3 has 15 amino acids. The germline CDR1 and CDR2 sequences are SGDLS and YYNGEE. This CDR3 is CASSVRGTNTGELFF. The full variable domain, with the rest looked up from reference TRBV9 and TRBJ2-2, is DSGVTQTPKHLITATGQRVTLRCSPRSGDLSVYWYQQSLDQGLQFLIQYYNGEERAKGNILERFSAQQFPDLHSELNLSSLELGDSALYFCASSVRGTNTGELFFGEGSRLTVL.

J is TRBJ2-1 and V is TRBV5-6; the D call from TCRdb, TRBD2, cannot be confirmed without DNA. The CDR3 spans 15 residues. Germline V gene lookup returns CDR1 SGHDT and CDR2 YYEEEE. The CDR3 loop reads CASSVLAGVVNEQFF.

The chain employs TRBV6-2 or TRBV6-3 and TRBJ1-1; the D gene TCRdb calls, TRBD1, cannot be checked with no DNA. The CDR3 spans 13 residues. The V gene's germline CDR1 is MNHEY and CDR2 SVGEGT. The CDR3 region is CASSRQPNTEAFF.

The genes are TRBV10-3 and TRBJ1-6; TCRdb's D call, TRBD1, is unchecked because there is no DNA. The CDR3 is 14 amino acids. Germline values: CDR1 ENHRY, CDR2 SYGVKD. The CDR3 region is CAISQGAGNSPLHF.

The V gene is TRBV5-5, the J gene TRBJ1-1. Germline-derived CDR1 and CDR2 are SGHKS and YYEKEE (reference sequence). The CDR3 length is 14 residues. The CDR3 sequence is CASSSDRANTEAFF. The variable domain in full, completed from reference TRBV5-5 and TRBJ1-1, reads DAGVTQSPTHLIKTRGQQVTLRCSPISGHKSVSWYQQVLGQGPQFIFQYYEKEERGRGNFPDRFSARQFPNYSSELNVNALLLGDSALYLCASSSDRANTEAFFGQGTRLTVV.

V is TRBV3-1 and J is TRBJ1-2. CDR1 is LGHDT and CDR2 is YNNKEL in the germline V gene (reference sequence). The CDR3 runs 13 residues. The CDR3 spells CASSPVGYYGYTF.

V and J are TRBV4-1 and TRBJ1-1. The germline CDR1 and CDR2 sequences are MGHRA and YSYEKL. The CDR3 is made up of 15 amino acids. CDR3: CASSQEGGRDTEAFF.

The rearrangement links TRBV29-1 to TRBJ1-2; TCRdb lists TRBD1, though no DNA is available to test this call. Germline CDR1 is SQVTM and CDR2 is ANQGSEA. The length of the CDR3 is 13 residues. CDR3 region: CSAGDRAQSGYTF.

The gene calls are TRBV27 and TRBJ2-5; TCRdb lists TRBD2, though no DNA is available to test this call. The CDR3 loop spans 18 amino acids. The germline V gene has CDR1 MNHEY and CDR2 SMNVEV (reference sequence). The CDR3 reads CASSLSGLAGQTKETQYF.